Listed below are T cell receptor beta chains from one sample, sequenced in a study of blood T cells in healthy people across ages. TCRdb reprocessed the 5' RACE reads via MiXCR and lists one record per CDR3 protein. The data show some 760,000 distinct CDR3 sequences, 20% to 30% seen once. This sample was shared with a second study, whose subject was T cells of mothers and their children.

The sequenced material came from blood. The receptor source for this set is a boy aged 5-17 years in good health. Both conserved end residues are part of each CDR3. A D gene is named only where the DNA matches it firmly. Size is stated for part of the rows, as once, few or many counts, or as a class when the clone is expanded.

few	TRBV27	14	TRBJ1-4	NA	TGTGCCAGCAGTTTTTACGGGGAGGGTGAAAAACTGTTTTTT	CASSFYGEGEKLFF
few	TRBV21-1	17	TRBJ1-4	NA	TGTGCCAGCAGCAAACGGTTAGCCGGGGGTACTAATGAAAAACTGTTTTTT	CASSKRLAGGTNEKLFF
NA	TRBV20-1	12	TRBJ2-1	TRBD2	TGCAGTGCTAGAGAAACTAGCGGGGAGCAGTTCTTC	CSARETSGEQFF
NA	TRBV28	11	TRBJ2-1	NA	TGTGCCAGCAGGCATGGCCTTGAGCAGTTCTTC	CASRHGLEQFF
NA	TRBV29-1	12	TRBJ2-2	NA	TGCAGCGTTTTCGAGGAAACCGGGGAGCTGTTTTTT	CSVFEETGELFF
NA	TRBV5-1	16	TRBJ1-6	NA	TGCGCCAGCAGCTTAAACCCGGGATCCTATAATTCACCCCTCCACTTT	CASSLNPGSYNSPLHF
few	TRBV7-2	18	TRBJ2-3	TRBD2	TGTGCCAGCAGCCTGACTAGCGGGGGGACCGCCGGCACAGATACGCAGTATTTT	CASSLTSGGTAGTDTQYF
NA	TRBV6-5	16	TRBJ2-3	NA	TGTGCCAGCAGTTACCTCCAAGGACAAGACACAGATACGCAGTATTTT	CASSYLQGQDTDTQYF
NA	TRBV20-1	10	TRBJ2-1	NA	TGCAGTGCTATGCGCGATGAGCAGTTCTTC	CSAMRDEQFF
few	TRBV24-1	14	TRBJ2-7	TRBD1	TGTGCCACCAGTGATCCACGACAGGGCCACGAGCAGTACTTC	CATSDPRQGHEQYF
few	TRBV20-1	18	TRBJ2-7	TRBD2	TGCAGTGCTACTGTGGGGACTAGCGGGAGGGTTAGGTTTGGCGAGCAGTACTTC	CSATVGTSGRVRFGEQYF
few	TRBV6-1	16	TRBJ2-7	TRBD1	TGTGCCAGCACACCGGGACAGGGGGCGCGTTACTACGAGCAGTACTTC	CASTPGQGARYYEQYF
few	TRBV20-1	16	TRBJ2-1	TRBD2	TGCAGTGCTAAACTAGCGGGAGTCATTAACTACAATGAGCAGTTCTTC	CSAKLAGVINYNEQFF
NA	TRBV12-3/TRBV12-4	13	TRBJ2-5	NA	TGTGCCAGCAGGGATCAGACCCAAGAGACCCAGTACTTC	CASRDQTQETQYF
few	TRBV4-1	14	TRBJ1-2	NA	TGCGCCAGCAGCCAACTCATAGGAAACTATGGCTACACCTTC	CASSQLIGNYGYTF
few	TRBV2	14	TRBJ2-1	TRBD2	TGTGCCAGCAGGCAAACTAGCGGGGGGAATGAGCAGTTCTTC	CASRQTSGGNEQFF
NA	TRBV7-2	16	TRBJ2-7	TRBD2	TGTGCCAGCAGCCGTACTAGCGGGGGGGCCGTATACGAGCAGTACTTC	CASSRTSGGAVYEQYF
NA	TRBV6-1	14	TRBJ2-7	NA	TGTGCCAGCAGTGAAGTCGGACCGGCCTACGAGCAGTACTTC	CASSEVGPAYEQYF
few	TRBV29-1	13	TRBJ2-7	NA	TGCAGCGTTGAAGAGGAACAGGCCTACGAGCAGTACTTC	CSVEEEQAYEQYF
few	TRBV29-1	13	TRBJ2-1	NA	TGCAGCGTTGTTTTTGCACAGTACAATGAGCAGTTCTTC	CSVVFAQYNEQFF
few	TRBV15	12	TRBJ2-4	TRBD1	TGTGCCACCAGCAAACCGGGACAGGGTTTTTCCTTC	CATSKPGQGFSF
NA	TRBV7-9	16	TRBJ2-5	TRBD2	TGTGCCAGCAGCCCCCAACTAGCGGCCTTCCAAGAGACCCAGTACTTC	CASSPQLAAFQETQYF
few	TRBV7-8	18	TRBJ1-1	TRBD1	TGTGCCAGCAGCTTAGTCTTTGGGACAGGGGGTCTCGACACTGAAGCTTTCTTT	CASSLVFGTGGLDTEAFF
few	TRBV6-2/TRBV6-3	12	TRBJ2-4	NA	TGTGCCAGCAGCGACAGTGCGAACATTCAGTACTTC	CASSDSANIQYF
NA	TRBV29-1	10	TRBJ1-1	NA	TGCAGCGGTGGGGACTTCGAAGCTTTCTTT	CSGGDFEAFF